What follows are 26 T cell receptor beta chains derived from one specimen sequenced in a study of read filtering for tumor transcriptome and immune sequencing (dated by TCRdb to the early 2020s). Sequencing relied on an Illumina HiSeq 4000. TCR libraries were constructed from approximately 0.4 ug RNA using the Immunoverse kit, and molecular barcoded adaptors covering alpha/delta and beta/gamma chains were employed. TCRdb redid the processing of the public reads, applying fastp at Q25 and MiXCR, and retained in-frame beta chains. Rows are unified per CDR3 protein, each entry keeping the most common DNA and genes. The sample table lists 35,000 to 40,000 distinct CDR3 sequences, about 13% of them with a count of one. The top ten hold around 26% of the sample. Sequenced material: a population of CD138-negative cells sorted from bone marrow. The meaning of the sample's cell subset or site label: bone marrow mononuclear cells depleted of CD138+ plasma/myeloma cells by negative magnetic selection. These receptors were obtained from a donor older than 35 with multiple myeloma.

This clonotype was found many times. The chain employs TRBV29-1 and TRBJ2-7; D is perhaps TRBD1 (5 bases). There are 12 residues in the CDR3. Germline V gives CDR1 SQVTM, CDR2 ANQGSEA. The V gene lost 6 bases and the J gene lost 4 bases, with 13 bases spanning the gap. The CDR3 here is CSVVTGFYEQYF. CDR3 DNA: TGCAGCGTGGTTACAGGTTTTTACGAGCAGTACTTC.

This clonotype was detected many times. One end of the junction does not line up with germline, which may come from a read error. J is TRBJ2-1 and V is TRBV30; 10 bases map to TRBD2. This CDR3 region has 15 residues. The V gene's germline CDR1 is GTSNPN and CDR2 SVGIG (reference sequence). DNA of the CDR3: TGTGCCCGGAGTGCCCCGGGACTAGCGACAAATAAGCAGTTCTTC. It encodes CARSAPGLATNKQFF.

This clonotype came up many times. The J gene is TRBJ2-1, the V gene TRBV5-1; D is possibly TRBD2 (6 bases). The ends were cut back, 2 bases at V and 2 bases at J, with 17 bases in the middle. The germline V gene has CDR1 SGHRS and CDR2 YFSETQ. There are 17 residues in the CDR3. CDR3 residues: CASSLFRGGETYNEQFF. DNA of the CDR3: TGCGCCAGCAGCTTATTCCGAGGCGGGGAGACCTACAATGAGCAGTTCTTC.

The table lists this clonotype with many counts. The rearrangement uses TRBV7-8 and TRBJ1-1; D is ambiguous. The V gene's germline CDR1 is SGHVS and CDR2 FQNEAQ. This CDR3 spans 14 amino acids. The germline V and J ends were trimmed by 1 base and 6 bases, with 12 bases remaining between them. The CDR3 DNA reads TGTGCCAGCAGCTTAGTAGGCCGTGGCCCTGAAGCTTTCTTT. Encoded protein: CASSLVGRGPEAFF. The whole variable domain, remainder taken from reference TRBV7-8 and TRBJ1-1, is GAGVSQSPRYKVAKRGQDVALRCDPISGHVSLFWYQQALGQGPEFLTYFQNEAQLDKSGLPSDRFFAERPEGSVSTLKIQRTQQEDSAVYLCASSLVGRGPEAFFGQGTRLTVV.

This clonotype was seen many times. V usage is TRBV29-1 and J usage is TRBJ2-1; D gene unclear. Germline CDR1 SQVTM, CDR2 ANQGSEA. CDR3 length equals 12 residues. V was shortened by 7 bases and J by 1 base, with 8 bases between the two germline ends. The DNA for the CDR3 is TGCAGCGCGGAGTCATCCTACAATGAGCAGTTCTTC. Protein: CSAESSYNEQFF.

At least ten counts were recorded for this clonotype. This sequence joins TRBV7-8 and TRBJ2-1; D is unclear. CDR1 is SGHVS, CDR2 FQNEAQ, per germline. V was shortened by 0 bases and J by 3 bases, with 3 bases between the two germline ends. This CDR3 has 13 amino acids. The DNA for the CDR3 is TGTGCCAGCAGCTTAGCTAGCTACAATGAGCAGTTCTTC. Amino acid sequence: CASSLASYNEQFF.

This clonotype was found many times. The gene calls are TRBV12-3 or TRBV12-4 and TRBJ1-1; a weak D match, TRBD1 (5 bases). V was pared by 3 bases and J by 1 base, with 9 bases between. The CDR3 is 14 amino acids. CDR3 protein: CASSLRGKNTEAFF. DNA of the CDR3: TGTGCCAGCAGTTTGAGGGGAAAGAACACTGAAGCTTTCTTT.

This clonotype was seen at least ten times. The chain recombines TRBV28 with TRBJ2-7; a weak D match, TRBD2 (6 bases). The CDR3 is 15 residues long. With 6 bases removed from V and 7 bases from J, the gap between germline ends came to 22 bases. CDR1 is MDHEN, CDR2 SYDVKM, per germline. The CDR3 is CASRQPGAPRGEQYF. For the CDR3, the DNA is TGTGCCAGCAGACAACCCGGGGCCCCACGGGGGGAGCAGTACTTC.

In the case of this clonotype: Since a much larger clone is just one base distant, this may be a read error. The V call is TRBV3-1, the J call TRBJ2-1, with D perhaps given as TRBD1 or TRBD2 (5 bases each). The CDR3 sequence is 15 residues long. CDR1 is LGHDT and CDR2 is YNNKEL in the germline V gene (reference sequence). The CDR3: CASSQVRTPRDERFF. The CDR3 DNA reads TGTGCCAGCAGCCAAGTGCGGACACCACGGGATGAGCGGTTCTTC.

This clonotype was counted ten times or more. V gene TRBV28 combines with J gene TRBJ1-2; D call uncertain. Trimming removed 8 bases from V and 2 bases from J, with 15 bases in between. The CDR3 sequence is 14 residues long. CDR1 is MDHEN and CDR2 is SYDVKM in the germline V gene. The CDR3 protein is CASAPIEYNYGYTF. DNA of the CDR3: TGTGCCAGCGCCCCAATCGAATACAACTATGGCTACACCTTC.

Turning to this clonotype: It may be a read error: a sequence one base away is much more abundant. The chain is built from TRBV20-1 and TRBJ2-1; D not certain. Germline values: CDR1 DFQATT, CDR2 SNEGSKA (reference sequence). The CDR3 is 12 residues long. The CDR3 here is CSASESYNEQLF. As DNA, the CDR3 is TGCAGTGCTAGTGAGTCTTACAATGAGCAGCTCTTC.

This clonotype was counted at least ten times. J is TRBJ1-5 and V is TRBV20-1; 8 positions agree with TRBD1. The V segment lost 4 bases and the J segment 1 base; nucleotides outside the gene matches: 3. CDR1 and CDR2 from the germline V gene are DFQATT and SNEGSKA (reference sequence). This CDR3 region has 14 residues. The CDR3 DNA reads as TGCAGTGCTACAGGGGGCGCGAGCAATCAGCCCCAGCATTTT. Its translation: CSATGGASNQPQHF.

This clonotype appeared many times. The CDR3 reads CASRTLKTGRPRVSNQPQHF. The DNA of the CDR3 is TGTGCCAGCAGAACTCTGAAGACAGGTCGCCCCAGGGTCAGCAATCAGCCCCAGCATTTT. This chain uses TRBV21-1 with TRBJ1-5; the D call in the table, TRBD1, was not verified against the DNA. TRBV21-1 is a documented pseudogene. This CDR3 region has 20 residues.

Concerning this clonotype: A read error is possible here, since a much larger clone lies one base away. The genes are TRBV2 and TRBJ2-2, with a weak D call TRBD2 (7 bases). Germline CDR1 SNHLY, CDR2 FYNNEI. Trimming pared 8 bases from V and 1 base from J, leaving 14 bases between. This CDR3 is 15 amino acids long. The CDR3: CASGGASGNTGELFF. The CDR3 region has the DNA TGTGCCAGCGGGGGGGCTAGCGGGAACACCGGGGAGCTGTTTTTT.

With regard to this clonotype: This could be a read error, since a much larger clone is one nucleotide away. CDR3 bases: TGTGCCAGCTCACCAGACCGGGAGCCGTTTTTT. Its translation: CASSPDREPFF. The V gene is TRBV18, the J gene TRBJ2-2; weak D call: TRBD2 (6 bases). The CDR3 is made up of 11 amino acids. From germline, CDR1 is KGHSH and CDR2 LQKENI. Combining the CDR3 with reference TRBV18 and TRBJ2-2 gives the whole variable domain NAGVMQNPRHLVRRRGQEARLRCSPMKGHSHVYWYRQLPEEGLKFMVYLQKENIIDESGMPKERFSAEFPKEGPSILRIQQVVRGDSAAYFCASSPDREPFFGEGSRLTVL.

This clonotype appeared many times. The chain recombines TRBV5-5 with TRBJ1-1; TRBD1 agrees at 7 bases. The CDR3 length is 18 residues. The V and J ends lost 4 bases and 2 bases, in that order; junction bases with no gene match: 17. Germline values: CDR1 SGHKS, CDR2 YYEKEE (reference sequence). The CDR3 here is CASSLRVNIGQANTEAFF. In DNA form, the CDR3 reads TGTGCCAGCAGCCTTAGAGTAAATATCGGACAGGCAAACACTGAAGCTTTCTTT. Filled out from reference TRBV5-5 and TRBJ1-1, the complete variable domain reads DAGVTQSPTHLIKTRGQQVTLRCSPISGHKSVSWYQQVLGQGPQFIFQYYEKEERGRGNFPDRFSARQFPNYSSELNVNALLLGDSALYLCASSLRVNIGQANTEAFFGQGTRLTVV.

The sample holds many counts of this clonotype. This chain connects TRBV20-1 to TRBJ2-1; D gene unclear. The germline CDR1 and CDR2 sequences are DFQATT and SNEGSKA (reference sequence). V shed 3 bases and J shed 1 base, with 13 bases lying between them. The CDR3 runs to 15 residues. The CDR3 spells CSASTARGSYNEQFF. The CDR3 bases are TGCAGTGCTAGTACGGCTAGAGGATCCTACAATGAGCAGTTCTTC.

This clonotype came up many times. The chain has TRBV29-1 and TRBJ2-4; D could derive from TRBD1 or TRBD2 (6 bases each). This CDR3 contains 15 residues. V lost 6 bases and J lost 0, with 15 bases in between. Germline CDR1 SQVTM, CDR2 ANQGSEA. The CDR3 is CSVEEGQLAKNIQYF. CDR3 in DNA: TGCAGCGTGGAGGAGGGACAACTAGCCAAAAACATTCAGTACTTC.

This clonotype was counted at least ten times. The CDR3 protein is CASSLAPGQGFGTDTQYF. The CDR3 DNA follows: TGTGCCAGCAGTTTAGCGCCGGGACAGGGGTTCGGCACAGATACGCAGTATTTT. The V call is TRBV12-3 or TRBV12-4, the J call TRBJ2-3; 10 bases map to TRBD1. The CDR3 spans 18 residues. Trimming removed 0 bases from V and 1 base from J; junction bases left unmatched: 7.

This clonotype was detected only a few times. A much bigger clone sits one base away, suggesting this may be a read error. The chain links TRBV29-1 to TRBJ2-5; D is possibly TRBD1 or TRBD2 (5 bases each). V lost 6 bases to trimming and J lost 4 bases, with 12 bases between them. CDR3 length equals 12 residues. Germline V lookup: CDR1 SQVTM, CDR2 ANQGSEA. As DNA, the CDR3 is TGCAGCGTAGGGACGTCAAGAGAGACCCAGTACTTC. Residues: CSVGTSRETQYF.

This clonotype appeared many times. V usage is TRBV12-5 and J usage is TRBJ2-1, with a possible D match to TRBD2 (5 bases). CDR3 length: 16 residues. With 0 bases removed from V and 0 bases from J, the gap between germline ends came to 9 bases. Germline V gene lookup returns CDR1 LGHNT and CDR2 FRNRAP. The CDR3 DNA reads TGTGCTAGTGGTTTGGTCGTTGGGAGCTCCTACAATGAGCAGTTCTTC. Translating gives CASGLVVGSSYNEQFF.

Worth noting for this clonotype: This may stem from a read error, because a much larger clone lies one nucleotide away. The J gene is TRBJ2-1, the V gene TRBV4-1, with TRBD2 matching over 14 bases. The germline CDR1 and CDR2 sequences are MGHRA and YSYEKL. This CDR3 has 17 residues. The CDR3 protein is CASSRGTSGSTYNGQFF. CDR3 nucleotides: TGCGCCAGCAGCCGGGGGACTAGCGGGAGCACCTACAATGGGCAGTTCTTC.

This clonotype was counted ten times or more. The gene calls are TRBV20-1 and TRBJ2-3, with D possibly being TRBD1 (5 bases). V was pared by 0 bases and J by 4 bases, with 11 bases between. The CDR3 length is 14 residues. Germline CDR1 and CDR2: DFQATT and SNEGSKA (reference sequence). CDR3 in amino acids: CSARDRKGADTQYF. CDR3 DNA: TGCAGTGCTAGAGATCGCAAAGGGGCAGATACGCAGTATTTT.

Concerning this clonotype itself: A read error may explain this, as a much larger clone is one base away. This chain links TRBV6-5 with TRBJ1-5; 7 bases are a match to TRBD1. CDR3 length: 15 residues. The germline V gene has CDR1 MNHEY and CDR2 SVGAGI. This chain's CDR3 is CASSRDRNSNKPQHF. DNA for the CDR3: TGTGCCAGCAGTCGGGACAGAAATAGCAATAAGCCCCAGCATTTT.

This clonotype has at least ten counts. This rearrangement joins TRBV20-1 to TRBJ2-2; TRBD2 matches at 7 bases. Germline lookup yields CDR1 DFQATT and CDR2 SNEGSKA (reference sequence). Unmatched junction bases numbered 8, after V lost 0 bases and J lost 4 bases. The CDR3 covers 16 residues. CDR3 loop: CSARDYREARTGELFF. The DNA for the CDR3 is TGCAGTGCTAGAGATTACCGGGAGGCTCGCACCGGGGAGCTGTTTTTT.

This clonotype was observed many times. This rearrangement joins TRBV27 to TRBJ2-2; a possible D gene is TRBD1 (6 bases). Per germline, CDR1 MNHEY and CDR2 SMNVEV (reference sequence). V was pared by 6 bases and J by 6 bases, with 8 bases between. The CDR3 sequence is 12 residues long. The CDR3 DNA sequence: TGTGCCAGCAGAACAGGGTCCGGGGAGCTGTTTTTT. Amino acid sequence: CASRTGSGELFF.